This section outlines one T cell receptor (beta chain) sequence together with its context. The antigen is not known. The sort gate was single viable CD3+CD4+CD8-CD45RO+ cells for memory CD4+ T cells. Original analysis: After removing out-of-frame reads, over 2 million distinct TCRbeta sequences remained. Profiled with immunoSEQ multiplex PCR; TCRdb holds only in-frame clones, not every one. V, J and clone size were drawn from that table, and D and trimming were deduced from the DNA. The profile shows under 85,000 clones, roughly three quarters of them singletons. This record belongs to a study of memory CD4+ T cells and cytomegalovirus serostatus. On the study more broadly: Of the healthy Belgian adults, 9 or 10 were CMV seropositive and 20 to 30 seronegative.

Germline CDR1 is SGDLS and CDR2 is YYNGEE. Trimming left V 4 bases short and J 6 bases short, with 25 bases between. The CDR3 length is 18 residues. Points from the study as a whole: CD4+ memory repertoires contained about 40% of the roughly 160 reported CMV TCRbeta sequences. Repertoires predicted CMV serostatus with median bootstrapped AUC of roughly 0.95.

Sequences were obtained from memory CD4+ T cells from blood. The receptor comes from an adult in good health and CMV-seropositive. The rearrangement joins TRBV9 to TRBJ2-2; a weak D match, TRBD2 (7 bases). The CDR3 spells CASSPRQQRGGAAGELFF. The CDR3 coding sequence is TGTGCCAGCAGCCCTCGACAGCAGAGGGGGGGGGCCGCCGGGGAGCTGTTTTTT.